This T cell receptor (beta chain) originates from a study of T cell responses to AZD1222 COVID-19 vaccine. Study-wide points: The reported proportion of spike-specific TCRs targeting unmutated variant regions was nearly half.

About this clone: Its antigen is unidentified.

Generated by immunoSEQ multiplex PCR, the TCRdb table keeps only in-frame clones and is missing some. This sample has about 160,000 clones, with roughly nine tenths found just once. The ends lost 8 bases at V and 3 bases at J; junction bases unmatched: 4. This CDR3 is 13 amino acids long. Germline-derived CDR1 and CDR2 are SEHNR and FQNEAQ (reference sequence). The chain combines TRBV7-9 with TRBJ2-3; 8 nucleotides agree with TRBD1. This clonotype was obtained from an adult who received the AZD1222 COVID-19 vaccine. This specimen was peripheral blood, taken 28 days after the second AZD1222 dose. In nucleotides, the CDR3 is TGTGCCAGCTGGAACAGGGGGACAGATACGCAGTATTTT. Translation gives CASWNRGTDTQYF.